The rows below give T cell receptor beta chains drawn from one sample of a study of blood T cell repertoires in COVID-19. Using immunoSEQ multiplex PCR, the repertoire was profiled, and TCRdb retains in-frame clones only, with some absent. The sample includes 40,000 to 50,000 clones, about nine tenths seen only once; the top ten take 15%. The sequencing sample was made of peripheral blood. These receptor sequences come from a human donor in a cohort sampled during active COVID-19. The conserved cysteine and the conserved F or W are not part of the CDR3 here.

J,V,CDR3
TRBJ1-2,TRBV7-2,AKHLGHSGEGYT
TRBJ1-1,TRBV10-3,AIKASSTEAF
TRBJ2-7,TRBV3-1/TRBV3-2,ASSQEINRPYEQY
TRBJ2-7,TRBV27,ASSFVGEEQY
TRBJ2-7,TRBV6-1,ASSGDTLYEQY
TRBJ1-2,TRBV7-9,ASSKQGAGVGYT
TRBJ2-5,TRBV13,ASSSPKGLGGDQY
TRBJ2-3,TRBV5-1,ASSLFSGGTTDTQY
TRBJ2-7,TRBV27,ASSLGTGVYEQY
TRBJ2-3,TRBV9,ASSVAAGGTDTQY
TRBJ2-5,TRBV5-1,ASSQDRTQETQY
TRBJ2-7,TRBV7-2,ASSPDRAGYEQY
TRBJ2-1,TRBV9,ASSVVGGRQQGNEQF
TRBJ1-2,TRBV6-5,ASSLTGYRGYT
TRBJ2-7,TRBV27,ASSSPGGGRVYEQY